The entry below describes one T cell receptor beta chain. No cognate antigen has been identified for it. No per-base quality is available; no much larger clone lies one base away. Taken from cysteine to phenylalanine, the CDR3 has 11 residues. The only DNA kept is the CDR3, 33 bases in frame from the first base. Deletion took 1 base off V and 10 bases off J, with a span of 3 bases between the germline ends. Healthy HIV-negative adults with no recently reported acute infections or vaccinations were included as donors. Only Caucasian adults living in Nashville, Tennessee, USA were represented among the donors. Magnetic negative selection was used to enrich CD4+ T cells, after which naive cells were positively selected on CD45RA and the negative fraction became the memory subset. Blood was obtained by leukapheresis, after which PBMCs were separated by Ficoll-Histopaque density gradient centrifugation and cryopreserved in liquid nitrogen vapor phase. Purity and quantity of every magnetically sorted T cell population were checked by analytical flow cytometry. Each sorted fraction had its genomic DNA isolated and then quantified by UV absorbance on a Nanodrop 2000c.

This entry comes from a study of shared clonotypes between healthy human individuals (dated by TCRdb to 2018 to 2021). General notes on the study: The cohort comprised a couple of women and a few men aged 18 to 49 years. Per donor, three plates each were used for CD4 naive and CD4 memory, two for CD8 naive, and one for CD8 memory. Blood TCR repertoires of 5 or 6 healthy adults were deeply sequenced to estimate repertoire size and the extent of clonotype sharing between individuals. Different laboratories and diverse techniques were used to prepare libraries and sequence TCR repertoires, to increase sequencing depth and limit assay-specific biases. Each donor's leukapheresis produced roughly between about 0.9 and 9.5 billion PBMCs. Overall results and qualifications from the work: The small number of donors limited the genetic and exposure-history diversity represented. Clonotypes shared by all four sorted-subset donors showed higher generation probabilities than non-shared clonotypes. About 5% of naive CD4, roughly 3.5% of naive CD8, about 2.4% of memory CD4, and less than 0.45% of memory CD8 clonotypes were shared across four donors. Only blood was sampled, and tissue TCR repertoires likely differ from those in blood. Naive subsets generally had larger estimated clonotype richness than memory subsets. Even with the large sequencing depth, rarefaction of the sorted-subset datasets indicated that sequencing was incomplete. Pairwise subsampling indicated that sequencing depth was expected to affect the degree of clonotype sharing among donors.

Using the deep immunoSEQ assay, TCR CDR3 regions were amplified from genomic DNA by multiplex PCR. Genomic DNA extracted from each cell subset was distributed evenly over all wells of several immunoSEQ 96-well plates, and each plate served as one replicate. For sorted subsets, each replicate PCR was loaded with about 200 ng genomic DNA, equivalent to 30,000 to 35,000 T cell genomes. The purified libraries were quantified using a Qubit 3.0 fluorometer, sized with a Bioanalyzer 2100, and then quantified again using the KAPA Library Quantification kit. A separate single-read 150-cycle Illumina NextSeq 550 flow cell was used to sequence each immunoSEQ 96-well plate. The study's own analysis went as follows. Because only junctional sequences without quality scores were contained in the immunoSEQ output, filtering matching that applied to full-length reads could not be performed. To assign V/J genes and CDR3, sequences were annotated against IMGT germline references using PyIR, a Python wrapper for IgBLAST v1.9. Reads were removed for weak V/J assignments (E-value above 1e-6), missing CDR3, stop codons, out-of-frame junctions, or ambiguous translated residues. A V3J clonotype was defined by an identical inferred V gene, J gene, and CDR3 amino acid sequence. To compute the percentage overlap between repertoires, the number of shared unique clonotypes was divided by the size of the smaller repertoire. Repertoire richness was assessed with RTK rarefaction, the Chao1 estimator, and Recon v2.1 estimates of unobserved clonotypes. OLGA was used to compute generation probabilities for all TCRbeta clonotypes that the gDNA method yielded from a few donors. TCRdb took over this immuneACCESS table, retaining in-frame rearrangements with V and J assigned. Such tables are incomplete; in checked studies, under half of the missing clones stem from an unresolved V gene, and the remainder is unexplained. The D gene and trimming were derived from the DNA, and the V and J assignments and clone size from that table. The sample data list some 2 million clones, and 95% of these were observed just once. The ten largest clonotypes hold 0.1% to 0.15% of the sample.

Input material: naive CD4+ T cells sorted from blood. In light of the paper, this sample's cell subset or site label describes: CD45RA+ positively selected. Rearrangement joined TRBV5-3 to TRBJ1-6, with the D gene not confidently named. TRBV5-3 is an ORF; its function is uncertain. This TCR derives from a man aged 18 to 29 in good health. For the CDR3, the sequence is CARSLYSPLHF. The sequenced DNA is TGTGCCAGAAGCTTGTACTCACCCCTCCACTTT.